The 3 T cell receptor beta chains below all came from one sample that was sequenced in a study of T cell changes during pregnancy in multiple sclerosis. Assay used: immunoSEQ multiplex PCR; TCRdb lists only in-frame clones, some missing. Among 85,000 to 100,000 clones listed, roughly 92% were seen once. The source material was peripheral blood, sampled in the first trimester of pregnancy. These receptors all come from a female donor with multiple sclerosis, enrolled in a pregnancy study.

This chain joins TRBV5-1 and TRBJ2-7, with D possibly matching TRBD2 (6 bases). Germline V CDR1 and CDR2: SGHRS, YFSETQ. The CDR3 spans 13 residues. With 5 bases removed from V and 3 bases from J, the gap between germline ends came to 12 bases. CDR3 coding DNA: TGCGCCAGCAGGGGCGGGATGGGCTACGAGCAGTACTTC. The encoded protein is CASRGGMGYEQYF.

The chain links TRBV5-1 to TRBJ2-2, with TRBD2 matching 7 bases. After removal of 0 bases from V and 3 bases from J, the junction contained 5 bases not matched to a gene. The CDR3 consists of 16 residues. Germline V gene lookup returns CDR1 SGHRS and CDR2 YFSETQ. CDR3 in DNA: TGCGCCAGCAGCTTGGTTGCGGGAGAGCACACCGGGGAGCTGTTTTTT. Translated: CASSLVAGEHTGELFF.

This clone was counted a single time. The genes are TRBV7-6 and TRBJ2-3; 8 bases match TRBD2. The germline CDR1 and CDR2 sequences are SGHVS and FNYEAQ. V trimming: 5 bases; J trimming: 8 bases; junction bases outside the gene matches: 12. The CDR3 sequence is 15 residues long. This CDR3 is CASSPFSGGPGTQYF. DNA for the CDR3: TGTGCCAGCAGCCCTTTTTCGGGAGGGCCAGGTACGCAGTATTTT.